This T cell receptor beta chain comes out of a study of T cell responses to AZD1222 COVID-19 vaccine. The study's findings and limits: White British people made up most donors, females outnumbered males, and clonal diversity was possibly underestimated. No repertoire was sampled before or during the peak T cell response, only after it. Breadth and depth of Spike-specific TCRs rose after two AZD1222 doses. Vaccine-related CD4 TCRs covered spike, predominating at 160-218 and 743-854.

About this clone: Its matching antigen is unknown.

Some clones are missing from TCRdb's copy, which holds only in-frame ones; the method was immunoSEQ multiplex PCR. The sample has roughly 180,000 clones, roughly nine tenths seen once. The sequence derives from an adult in good health. The sample was peripheral blood, taken on day 0 of AZD1222 vaccination.

The chain's CDR3 is CASSFLTGHTGELFF. CDR3 nucleotide sequence: TGTGCCAGCAGCTTCCTCACAGGGCACACCGGGGAGCTGTTTTTT. The chain employs TRBV7-9 and TRBJ2-2; perhaps TRBD1 as D (6 bases). V was cut by 3 bases and J by 3 bases, with 11 bases left in between. CDR3 length: 15 amino acids. Germline V lookup: CDR1 SEHNR, CDR2 FQNEAQ (reference sequence).